Listed below are T cell receptor beta chains from one sample, sequenced in a study of long-term antiretroviral therapy in people with HIV. TCRdb's copy holds only in-frame clones and misses some; the assay was immunoSEQ multiplex PCR. The table has around 28,000 clones, roughly 90% seen once. This material consisted of unsorted PBMCs, taken 3.1 years after starting antiretroviral therapy. The receptors were gathered from a man between 18 and 35 years old with HIV. CDR3s include the opening cysteine and the closing phenylalanine or tryptophan. D genes are given only for firm matches. Some rows have no size entry. The others give once, few or many, or a class for an expanded clone.

>TRBJ2-3|-|TRBV2|-
CASSEMASSQYF
TGTGCCAGCAGTGAAATGGCTTCATCGCAGTATTTT
>TRBJ1-1|-|TRBV7-9|-
CASSFLGVNTEAFF
TGTGCCAGCAGCTTCTTGGGGGTGAACACTGAAGCTTTCTTT
>TRBJ2-5|-|TRBV19|-
CASSILLFQETQYF
TGTGCCAGTAGTATCTTACTGTTCCAAGAGACCCAGTACTTC
>TRBJ2-7|TRBD1|TRBV6-5|-
CASSYGQGRAYEQYF
TGTGCCAGCAGTTACGGACAGGGGAGGGCCTACGAGCAGTACTTC
>TRBJ2-1|-|TRBV9|-
CASSRLSGELFF
TGTGCCAGCAGCAGACTCTCAGGGGAGTTGTTCTTC
>TRBJ2-1|-|TRBV11-1|once
CASSPSLGGGEQFF
TGTGCCAGCAGCCCAAGTCTTGGAGGCGGAGAGCAGTTCTTC
>TRBJ1-5|TRBD1|TRBV28|-
CASSFYTGGGRGNQPQHF
TGTGCCAGCAGTTTCTATACAGGGGGCGGCAGGGGGAATCAGCCCCAGCATTTT
>TRBJ2-1|TRBD1|TRBV28|few
CASSLGQGGSYNEQFF
TGTGCCAGCAGCCTAGGACAGGGGGGCTCCTACAATGAGCAGTTCTTC
>TRBJ2-3|-|TRBV10-3|-
CAISDTRVTDTQYF
TGTGCCATCAGTGACACTAGAGTCACAGATACGCAGTATTTT
>TRBJ2-7|TRBD2|TRBV7-2|-
CASSPRGVNEQYF
TGTGCCAGCAGCCCACGGGGGGTTAACGAGCAGTACTTC
>TRBJ2-7|-|TRBV14|-
CASSQETEIIEDYEQYF
TGTGCCAGCAGCCAAGAAACAGAAATAATTGAAGACTACGAGCAGTACTTC
>TRBJ2-7|-|TRBV5-4|-
CASSPSRPGTPYEQYF
TGTGCCAGCAGCCCTTCACGGCCGGGAACACCTTACGAGCAGTACTTC
>TRBJ2-7|TRBD1|TRBV9|-
CASSPGTGSYEQYF
TGTGCCAGCAGCCCCGGGACAGGGTCCTACGAGCAGTACTTC
>TRBJ2-7|TRBD2|TRBV6-6|-
CASSYAGEWEYF
TGTGCCAGCAGTTACGCGGGGGAGTGGGAGTACTTC
>TRBJ1-2|-|TRBV4-1|-
CASSQNWGLGGYTF
TGCGCCAGCAGCCAAAATTGGGGTCTAGGCGGCTACACCTTC
>TRBJ2-4|TRBD1|TRBV19|once
CASSPLTGVVEKAKNIQYF
TGTGCCAGTAGTCCCCTGACAGGGGTTGTTGAGAAAGCCAAAAACATTCAGTACTTC
>TRBJ2-7|-|TRBV6-5|-
CASSYDGTDAYEQYF
TGTGCCAGCAGTTACGATGGGACGGATGCCTACGAGCAGTACTTC
>TRBJ2-7|-|TRBV5-8|-
CASSRGQGSSYEQYF
TGTGCCAGCAGCCGCGGGCAGGGATCGTCCTACGAGCAGTACTTC
>TRBJ2-7|-|TRBV27|-
CASSWGPGHPSYEQYF
TGTGCCAGCAGTTGGGGCCCGGGACACCCCTCCTACGAGCAGTACTTC
>TRBJ2-1|-|TRBV2|-
CASSGTGGRVYNEQFF
TGTGCCAGCAGCGGGACGGGCGGCCGGGTCTACAATGAGCAGTTCTTC
>TRBJ2-7|-|TRBV25-1|-
CASSDRVTPDGEQYF
TGTGCCAGCAGTGACCGGGTAACTCCAGACGGGGAGCAGTACTTC
>TRBJ1-1|-|TRBV19|-
CASSSQWNTEAFF
TGTGCCAGTAGTAGTCAATGGAACACTGAAGCTTTCTTT
>TRBJ2-7|TRBD1|TRBV2|-
CASSSDRGLYEQYF
TGTGCCAGCAGTTCGGACAGGGGGCTTTACGAGCAGTACTTC
>TRBJ2-7|-|TRBV7-9|-
CASSQSASYEQYF
TGTGCCAGCAGCCAATCCGCCAGCTACGAGCAGTACTTC
>TRBJ1-1|TRBD1|TRBV2|once
CASSRTGVATEAFF
TGTGCCAGCAGCAGAACAGGGGTGGCCACTGAAGCTTTCTTT
>TRBJ2-5|-|TRBV7-7|-
CASSLNEEKETQYF
TGTGCTAGCAGCTTAAACGAGGAGAAAGAGACCCAGTACTTC
>TRBJ1-4|-|TRBV19|-
CASSRLNEKLFF
TGTGCCAGTAGTAGGCTGAATGAAAAACTGTTTTTT
>TRBJ1-3|-|TRBV18|-
CASSPGGRSGNTIYF
TGTGCCAGCTCACCCGGTGGACGCTCTGGAAACACCATATATTTT
>TRBJ1-1|-|TRBV4-2|-
CASSQELNTEAFF
TGTGCCAGCAGCCAAGAACTGAACACTGAAGCTTTCTTT
>TRBJ2-1|TRBD1|TRBV7-2|-
CASSPYRDRGRNEQFF
TGTGCCAGCAGCCCGTACCGGGACAGGGGAAGGAATGAGCAGTTCTTC